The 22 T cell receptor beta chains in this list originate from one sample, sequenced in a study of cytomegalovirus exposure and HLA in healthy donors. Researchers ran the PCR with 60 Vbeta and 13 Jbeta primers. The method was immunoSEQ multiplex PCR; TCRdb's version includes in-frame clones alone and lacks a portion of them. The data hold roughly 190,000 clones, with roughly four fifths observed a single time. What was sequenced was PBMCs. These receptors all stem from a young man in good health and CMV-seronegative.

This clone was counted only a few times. Here the CDR3 DNA reads TGTGCCAGCAGCGTAGATGTCGGGTCGGGCACCGGGGAGCTGTTTTTT. Protein sequence: CASSVDVGSGTGELFF. V is TRBV9 and J is TRBJ2-2; D uncertain. The germline CDR1 and CDR2 sequences are SGDLS and YYNGEE. Between the trimmed V and J ends, which lost 0 bases and 4 bases, there was a span of 13 bases. The CDR3 totals 16 residues.

DNA of the CDR3: TGCAGCGTCAGCACAGGGCCGGACCAAGAGACCCAGTACTTC. Amino acids: CSVSTGPDQETQYF. The chain joins TRBV29-1 to TRBJ2-5; weak D call: TRBD1 (6 bases). Trimming removed 6 bases at V and 0 bases at J, with 14 bases between. The germline V gene encodes CDR1 SQVTM and CDR2 ANQGSEA. This CDR3 has 14 amino acids.

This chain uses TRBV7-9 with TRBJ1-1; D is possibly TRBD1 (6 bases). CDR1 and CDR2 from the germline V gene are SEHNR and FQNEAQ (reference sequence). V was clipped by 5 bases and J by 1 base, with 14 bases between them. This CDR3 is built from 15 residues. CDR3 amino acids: CASSPRLGANTEAFF. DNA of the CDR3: TGTGCCAGCAGCCCGAGATTGGGGGCGAACACTGAAGCTTTCTTT.

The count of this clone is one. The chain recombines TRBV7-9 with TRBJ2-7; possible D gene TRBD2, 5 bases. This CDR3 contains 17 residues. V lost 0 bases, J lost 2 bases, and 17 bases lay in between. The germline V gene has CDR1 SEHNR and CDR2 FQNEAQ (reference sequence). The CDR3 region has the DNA TGTGCCAGCAGCTTAGCCCTGCCGAGGCGGGCGACCTACGAGCAGTACTTC. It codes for CASSLALPRRATYEQYF. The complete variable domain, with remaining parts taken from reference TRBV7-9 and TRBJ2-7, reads DTGVSQNPRHKITKRGQNVTFRCDPISEHNRLYWYRQTLGQGPEFLTYFQNEAQLEKSRLLSDRFSAERPKGSFSTLEIQRTEQGDSAMYLCASSLALPRRATYEQYFGPGTRLTVT.

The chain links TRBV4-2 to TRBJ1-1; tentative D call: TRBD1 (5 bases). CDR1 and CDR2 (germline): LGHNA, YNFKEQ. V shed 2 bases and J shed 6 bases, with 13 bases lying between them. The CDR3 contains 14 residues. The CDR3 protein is CASSQLVLGPEAFF. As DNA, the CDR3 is TGTGCCAGCAGCCAACTAGTTTTGGGGCCTGAAGCTTTCTTT.

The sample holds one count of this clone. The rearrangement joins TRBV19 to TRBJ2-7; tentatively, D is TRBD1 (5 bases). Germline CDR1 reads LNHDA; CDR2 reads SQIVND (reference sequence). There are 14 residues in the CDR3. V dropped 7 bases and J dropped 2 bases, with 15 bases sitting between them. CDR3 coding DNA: TGTGCCAGTAAAAAACAGGTCTCCACCTACGAGCAGTACTTC. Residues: CASKKQVSTYEQYF. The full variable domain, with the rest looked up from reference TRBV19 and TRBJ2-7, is DGGITQSPKYLFRKEGQNVTLSCEQNLNHDAMYWYRQDPGQGLRLIYYSQIVNDFQKGDIAEGYSVSREKKESFPLTVTSAQKNPTAFYLCASKKQVSTYEQYFGPGTRLTVT.

CDR3 protein: CASSYGLTSRYNEQFF. CDR3 coding DNA: TGTGCCAGCAGTTATGGTTTGACTAGTAGGTACAATGAGCAGTTCTTC. The J gene is TRBJ2-1, the V gene TRBV6-5; TRBD2 might be the D (6 bases). Per germline, CDR1 MNHEY and CDR2 SVGAGI. This CDR3 has 16 amino acids. Trimming cost V 3 bases and J 4 bases, with 16 bases left between them.

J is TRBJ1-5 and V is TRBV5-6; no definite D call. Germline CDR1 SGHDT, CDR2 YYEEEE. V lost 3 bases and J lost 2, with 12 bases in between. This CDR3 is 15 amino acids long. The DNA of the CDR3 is TGTGCCAGCAGCTCCGCCCGGGTAGGCAATCAGCCCCAGCATTTT. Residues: CASSSARVGNQPQHF.

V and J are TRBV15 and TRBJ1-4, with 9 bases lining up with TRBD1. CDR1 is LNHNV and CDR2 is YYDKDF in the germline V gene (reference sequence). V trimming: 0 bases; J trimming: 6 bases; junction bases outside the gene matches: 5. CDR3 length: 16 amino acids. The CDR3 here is CATSREPGTGYEKLFF. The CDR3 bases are TGTGCCACCAGCAGAGAGCCAGGGACAGGGTATGAAAAACTGTTTTTT.

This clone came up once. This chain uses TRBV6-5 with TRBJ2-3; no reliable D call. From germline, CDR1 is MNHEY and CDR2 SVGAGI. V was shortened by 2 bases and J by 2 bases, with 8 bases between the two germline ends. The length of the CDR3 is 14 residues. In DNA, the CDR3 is TGTGCCAGCAGTTACGGCCCTTCCACAGATACGCAGTATTTT. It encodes CASSYGPSTDTQYF.

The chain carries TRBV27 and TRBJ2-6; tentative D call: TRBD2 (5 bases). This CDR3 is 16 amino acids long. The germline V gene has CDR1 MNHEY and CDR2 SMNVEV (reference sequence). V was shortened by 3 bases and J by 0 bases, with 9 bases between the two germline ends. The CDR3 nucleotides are TGTGCCAGCAGTTTTCTAGCTACCTCTGGGGCCAACGTCCTGACTTTC. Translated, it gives CASSFLATSGANVLTF.

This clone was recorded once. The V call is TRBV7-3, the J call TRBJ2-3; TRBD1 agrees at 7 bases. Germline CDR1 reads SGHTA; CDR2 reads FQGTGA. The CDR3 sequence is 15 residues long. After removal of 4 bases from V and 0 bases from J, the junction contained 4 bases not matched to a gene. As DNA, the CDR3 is TGTGCCAGCAGCTCCGGGACAGTGAGCACAGATACGCAGTATTTT. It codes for CASSSGTVSTDTQYF.

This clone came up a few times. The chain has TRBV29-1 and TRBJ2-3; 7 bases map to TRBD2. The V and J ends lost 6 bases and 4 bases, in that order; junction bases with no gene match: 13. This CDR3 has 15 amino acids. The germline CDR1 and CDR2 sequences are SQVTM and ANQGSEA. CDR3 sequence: CSVPKGGNHPDTQYF. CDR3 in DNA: TGCAGCGTGCCAAAGGGAGGGAACCACCCAGATACGCAGTATTTT.

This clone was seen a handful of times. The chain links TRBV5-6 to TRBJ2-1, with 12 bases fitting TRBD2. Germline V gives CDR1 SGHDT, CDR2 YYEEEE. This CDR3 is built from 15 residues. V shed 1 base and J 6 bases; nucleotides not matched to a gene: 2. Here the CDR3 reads CASSLLAGGANEQFF. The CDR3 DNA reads TGTGCCAGCAGCTTGCTAGCGGGAGGGGCCAATGAGCAGTTCTTC.

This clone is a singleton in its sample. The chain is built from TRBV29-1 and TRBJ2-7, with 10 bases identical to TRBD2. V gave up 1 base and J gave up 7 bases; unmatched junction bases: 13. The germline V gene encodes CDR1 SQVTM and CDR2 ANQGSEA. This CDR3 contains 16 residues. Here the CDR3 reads CSVEGQSGRAPVEQYF. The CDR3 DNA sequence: TGCAGCGTTGAAGGACAGAGCGGGAGGGCCCCGGTAGAGCAGTACTTC.

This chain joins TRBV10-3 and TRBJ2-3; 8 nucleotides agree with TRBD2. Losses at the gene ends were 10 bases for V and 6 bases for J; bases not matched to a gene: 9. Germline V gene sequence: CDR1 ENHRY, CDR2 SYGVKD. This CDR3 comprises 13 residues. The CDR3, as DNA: TGTGCCACCGTAGCGGGGACGGCGGATACGCAGTATTTT. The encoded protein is CATVAGTADTQYF.

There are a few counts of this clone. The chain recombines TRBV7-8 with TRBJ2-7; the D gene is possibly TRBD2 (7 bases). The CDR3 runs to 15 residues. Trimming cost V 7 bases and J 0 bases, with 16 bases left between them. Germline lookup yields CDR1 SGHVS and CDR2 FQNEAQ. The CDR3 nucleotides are TGTGCCAGCACCCCCCTGGCGGGGGCCTCCTACGAGCAGTACTTC. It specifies CASTPLAGASYEQYF.

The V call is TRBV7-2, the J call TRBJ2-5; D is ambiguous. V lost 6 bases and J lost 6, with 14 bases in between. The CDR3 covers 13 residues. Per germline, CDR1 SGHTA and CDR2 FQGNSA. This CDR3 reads CASSSDPLKTQYF. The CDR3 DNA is TGTGCCAGCAGTTCCGACCCACTAAAGACCCAGTACTTC.

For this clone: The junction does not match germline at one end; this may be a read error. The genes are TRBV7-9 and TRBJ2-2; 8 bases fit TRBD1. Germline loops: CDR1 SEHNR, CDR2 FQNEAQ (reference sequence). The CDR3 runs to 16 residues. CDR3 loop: CSSSLALNRGTGELFF. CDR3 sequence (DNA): TGTTCCAGCAGCTTAGCATTGAACAGGGGGACCGGGGAGCTGTTTTTT. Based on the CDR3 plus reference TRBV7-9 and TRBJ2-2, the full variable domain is DTGVSQNPRHKITKRGQNVTFRCDPISEHNRLYWYRQTLGQGPEFLTYFQNEAQLEKSRLLSDRFSAERPKGSFSTLEIQRTEQGDSAMYLCSSSLALNRGTGELFFGEGSRLTVL.

The CDR3 region is CASSLGTSGGGEETQYF. The DNA of the CDR3 is TGTGCCAGCAGCTTAGGGACTAGCGGGGGAGGTGAGGAGACCCAGTACTTC. This chain connects TRBV11-2 to TRBJ2-5; 13 nucleotides agree with TRBD2. The J segment lost 5 bases and the V segment lost 1 base, leaving 7 bases of the junction unmatched. Germline assignment: CDR1 SGHAT and CDR2 FQNNGV. This CDR3 spans 17 amino acids.

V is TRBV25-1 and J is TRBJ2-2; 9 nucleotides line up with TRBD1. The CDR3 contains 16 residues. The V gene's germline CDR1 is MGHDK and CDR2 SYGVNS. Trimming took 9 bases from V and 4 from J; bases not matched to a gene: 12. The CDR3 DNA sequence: TGTGCCAGTCAACAGACAGGGACAGGGCCCACCGGGGAGCTGTTTTTT. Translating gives CASQQTGTGPTGELFF. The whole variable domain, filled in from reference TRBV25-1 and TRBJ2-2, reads EADIYQTPRYLVIGTGKKITLECSQTMGHDKMYWYQQDPGMELHLIHYSYGVNSTEKGDLSSESTVSRIRTEHFPLTLESARPSHTSQYLCASQQTGTGPTGELFFGEGSRLTVL.

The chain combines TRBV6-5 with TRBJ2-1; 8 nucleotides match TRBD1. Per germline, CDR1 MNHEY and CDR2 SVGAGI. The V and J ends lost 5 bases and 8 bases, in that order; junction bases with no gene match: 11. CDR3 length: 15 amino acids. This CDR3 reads CASSLQGQGWYEQFF. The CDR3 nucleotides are TGTGCCAGCAGTCTGCAAGGACAGGGTTGGTATGAGCAGTTCTTC.